This passage covers 19 T cell receptor beta chains from one sample sequenced in a study of T-cell memory formation after mild COVID-19. TCRdb recomputed calls from the 5' RACE reads with MiXCR, one row per CDR3 protein. The table records roughly 340,000 distinct CDR3 sequences, 15% of them present only once. The sample taken for sequencing was PBMCs or a T cell subset sorted from them (not recorded which). These receptors came from a man aged 18 to 29 who had mild COVID-19 (a few samples of this study predate the infection). Cell type and time point are not known.

This clonotype was seen a handful of times. V and J are TRBV12-3 or TRBV12-4 and TRBJ2-7; tentative D call: TRBD2 (7 bases). The V end lost 3 bases, the J end lost 0 bases, and 12 bases lay between the germline ends. The CDR3 runs to 15 residues. DNA of the CDR3: TGTGCCAGCAGTTTTCGCGGGGGCACCTCCTACGAGCAGTACTTC. This codes for CASSFRGGTSYEQYF.

The V call is TRBV30, the J call TRBJ2-7; TRBD2 agrees at 8 bases. Germline V lookup: CDR1 GTSNPN, CDR2 SVGIG (reference sequence). CDR3 length: 14 amino acids. V lost 4 bases to trimming and J lost 6 bases; unmatched junction nucleotides: 11. CDR3 sequence: CAWKPLAGPGEQYF. CDR3 DNA sequence: TGTGCCTGGAAACCCTTAGCGGGGCCGGGCGAGCAGTACTTC. Full variable domain (missing parts from reference TRBV30 and TRBJ2-7): SQTIHQWPATLVQPVGSPLSLECTVEGTSNPNLYWYRQAAGRGLQLLFYSVGIGQISSEVPQNLSASRPQDRQFILSSKKLLLSDSGFYLCAWKPLAGPGEQYFGPGTRLTVT.

This chain connects TRBV4-3 to TRBJ2-4, with 9 bases lining up with TRBD1. The CDR3 is 16 amino acids. CDR1 is LGHNA, CDR2 YSLEER, per germline. Trimming at V came to 0 bases and at J to 6 bases, leaving 6 bases not matched to a gene. This CDR3 reads CASSQESGQGRNIQYF. The CDR3 nucleotides read TGCGCCAGCAGCCAAGAGTCGGGACAGGGAAGAAACATTCAGTACTTC.

V is TRBV9 and J is TRBJ2-1, with D tentatively TRBD1 or TRBD2 (6 bases each). The CDR3 covers 15 residues. V shed 2 bases and J shed 2 bases, with 11 bases lying between them. The germline V gene encodes CDR1 SGDLS and CDR2 YYNGEE. This CDR3 is CASSVGGRTYNEQFF. The DNA for the CDR3 is TGTGCCAGCAGCGTCGGGGGCAGAACCTACAATGAGCAGTTCTTC.

The chain carries TRBV7-9 and TRBJ2-5; D might be TRBD2 (6 bases). Germline V lookup: CDR1 SEHNR, CDR2 FQNEAQ (reference sequence). The CDR3 runs to 14 residues. Trimming stripped 7 bases from V and 5 bases from J, with 17 bases between. The CDR3: CASTHGAGSETQYF. DNA of the CDR3: TGTGCCAGCACTCACGGGGCGGGGAGCGAGACCCAGTACTTC.

In its sample, this clonotype was seen a few times. The V and J genes are TRBV29-1 and TRBJ1-1; D unresolved. The CDR3 contains 11 residues. Germline lookup yields CDR1 SQVTM and CDR2 ANQGSEA. Trimming removed 5 bases at V and 1 base at J, with 5 bases between. The CDR3, as DNA: TGCAGCGTTCAATGGAACACTGAAGCTTTCTTT. It is translated as CSVQWNTEAFF. The entire variable domain, with the rest obtained from reference TRBV29-1 and TRBJ1-1, is as follows: SAVISQKPSRDICQRGTSLTIQCQVDSQVTMMFWYRQQPGQSLTLIATANQGSEATYESGFVIDKFPISRPNLTFSTLTVSNMSPEDSSIYLCSVQWNTEAFFGQGTRLTVV.

This clonotype was detected a few times. The gene calls are TRBV6-5 and TRBJ2-3; 10 bases are a match to TRBD2. Germline V gene lookup returns CDR1 MNHEY and CDR2 SVGAGI. CDR3 length: 17 amino acids. The junction had 9 bases not matched to a gene; V was cut back by 5 bases and J by 1 base. CDR3: CASSMSLAGDRTDTQYF. The CDR3 DNA reads TGTGCCAGCAGTATGAGTCTAGCGGGGGATCGCACAGATACGCAGTATTTT.

This sequence joins TRBV7-2 and TRBJ2-5; unclear D gene. CDR3 size: 14 residues. Trimming removed 5 bases from V and 4 bases from J, with 14 bases in between. Germline loops: CDR1 SGHTA, CDR2 FQGNSA. In DNA form, the CDR3 reads TGTGCCAGCAGCCCGGCGGCTATGGGAGAGACCCAGTACTTC. Its protein is CASSPAAMGETQYF.

In its sample, this clonotype was seen many times. The chain is built from TRBV5-1 and TRBJ2-7; no reliable D call. This CDR3 comprises 15 residues. Germline loops: CDR1 SGHRS, CDR2 YFSETQ. With 0 bases removed from V and 1 base from J, the gap between germline ends came to 11 bases. The CDR3 region is CASSLEVTTSYEQYF. The CDR3 DNA is TGCGCCAGCAGCTTGGAGGTAACTACTTCCTACGAGCAGTACTTC.

The CDR3 loop is CASSPRWGLNTEAFF. In DNA form, the CDR3 reads TGTGCCAGCAGTCCACGTTGGGGACTGAACACTGAAGCTTTCTTT. V and J are TRBV12-3 or TRBV12-4 and TRBJ1-1, with D possibly matching TRBD1 (5 bases). The CDR3 length is 15 residues. Trimming stripped 5 bases from V and 0 bases from J, with 13 bases between.

The chain is built from TRBV15 and TRBJ2-3, with 10 bases lining up with TRBD2. Trimming cost V 1 base and J 4 bases; bases outside gene matches: 5. Germline CDR1 LNHNV, CDR2 YYDKDF (reference sequence). This CDR3 has 16 amino acids. CDR3 in amino acids: CATSRGPSGGSDTQYF. The CDR3 DNA follows: TGTGCCACCAGCAGAGGTCCTAGCGGGGGCTCAGATACGCAGTATTTT.

J is TRBJ2-1 and V is TRBV5-1; 7 bases align to TRBD1. V dropped 6 bases and J dropped 6; count of bases not matched to a gene: 9. The germline V gene has CDR1 SGHRS and CDR2 YFSETQ. The CDR3 runs to 14 residues. CDR3 amino acids: CASIPTGVTNEQFF. CDR3 DNA sequence: TGCGCCAGCATCCCCACAGGGGTAACCAATGAGCAGTTCTTC. The full variable domain, in which reference TRBV5-1 and TRBJ2-1 provide the parts outside the CDR3, is KAGVTQTPRYLIKTRGQQVTLSCSPISGHRSVSWYQQTPGQGLQFLFEYFSETQRNKGNFPGRFSGRQFSNSRSEMNVSTLELGDSALYLCASIPTGVTNEQFFGPGTRLTVL.

This clonotype was detected ten times or more. The V call is TRBV4-3, the J call TRBJ2-3, with D possibly matching TRBD2 (5 bases). From germline, CDR1 is LGHNA and CDR2 YSLEER. Trimming took off 4 bases at V and 1 base at J, with 15 bases between the two ends. This CDR3 is 16 amino acids long. DNA for the CDR3: TGCGCCAGCAGCCGGCGGGCAGCCTCAGGCACAGATACGCAGTATTTT. This codes for CASSRRAASGTDTQYF.

CDR3 coding DNA: TGTGCCACCAGGGACAGGGGTTTCGGCGAGCAGTACTTC. It codes for CATRDRGFGEQYF. The V gene is TRBV6-5, the J gene TRBJ2-7; the match to TRBD1 covers 10 bases. V shed 10 bases and J 6 bases; nucleotides not matched to a gene: 9. CDR1 and CDR2 (germline): MNHEY, SVGAGI. The CDR3 consists of 13 residues.

This clonotype was seen a few times. The CDR3 DNA follows: TGTGCCATCAGTGAGGTATCGACTCCCCATGAGCAGTTCTTC. This gives the protein CAISEVSTPHEQFF. The chain uses TRBV10-3 and TRBJ2-1; D is undetermined. Germline V gene sequence: CDR1 ENHRY, CDR2 SYGVKD. Trimming left V 2 bases short and J 8 bases short, with 13 bases between. The CDR3 runs 14 residues.

This clonotype was observed at least ten times. The chain carries TRBV7-2 and TRBJ2-7; 8 bases are a match to TRBD2. The germline V gene encodes CDR1 SGHTA and CDR2 FQGNSA. The CDR3 has 14 residues. The V segment lost 1 base and the J segment 4 bases; nucleotides outside the gene matches: 3. CDR3 sequence reads: CASSLGSGAYEQYV. The CDR3 DNA reads TGTGCCAGCAGCTTAGGTAGCGGGGCGTACGAGCAGTACGTC.

The rearrangement links TRBV18 to TRBJ2-1, with 11 bases fitting TRBD2. With V trimmed by 3 bases and J by 9 bases, 4 bases remained unmatched. The CDR3 is 14 amino acids. Germline CDR1 KGHSH, CDR2 LQKENI. The CDR3 region has the DNA TGTGCCAGCTCACCTCTAGCGGGGGGAGGTGAGCAGTTCTTC. Protein sequence: CASSPLAGGGEQFF.

This clonotype was seen more than once but under ten times. The CDR3 loop is CASSSGAGTYEQYV. CDR3 bases: TGTGCCAGCAGCTCGGGAGCGGGAACCTACGAGCAGTACGTC. The genes are TRBV7-8 and TRBJ2-7; 7 positions agree with TRBD2. Germline V gives CDR1 SGHVS, CDR2 FQNEAQ. Trimming at V came to 4 bases and at J to 2 bases, leaving 5 bases not matched to a gene. The CDR3 length is 14 residues.

This clonotype was detected a few times. The chain couples TRBV7-3 to TRBJ2-5; 8 positions match TRBD1. Germline V gene data show CDR1 as SGHTA and CDR2 as FQGTGA. V was clipped by 3 bases and J by 3 bases; unmatched bases: 0. This CDR3 has 13 residues. The DNA of the CDR3 is TGTGCCAGCAGCTTGACAGGGGAAGAGACCCAGTACTTC. It is translated as CASSLTGEETQYF.